The clone carrying this T cell receptor (beta chain) has a count of ten or more. This beta chain lies outside the target of a library built for alpha chains; its clone size means little. Germline V gene sequence: CDR1 SGHTA, CDR2 FQGNSA. The ends lost 2 bases at V and 0 bases at J; junction bases unmatched: 11. This CDR3 comprises 20 residues. The sample comes from a study of spatial heterogeneity in lung cancer. Overall study context: Alpha-chain sequences were consistently detected in smaller numbers than beta-chain sequences.

The library protocol tagged each TCR cDNA with a unique molecular identifier. TCRdb reprocessed the 5' RACE reads via MiXCR and lists one record per CDR3 protein. This table has some 11,000 distinct CDR3 sequences, about 3.7% appearing once. Described time point: sample taken at primary tumor resection. Unsorted whole RNA from tumor, nontumor lung or frozen PBMC underwent sequencing. The input for sequencing was PBMCs, taken at surgery. This receptor was identified in a female donor with early-stage non-small cell lung cancer. The chain links TRBV7-2 to TRBJ2-1; 12 bases fit TRBD2. CDR3 protein: CASSLFGLTSGGSSYNEQFF. The CDR3 DNA is TGTGCCAGCAGCTTATTTGGGTTGACTAGCGGGGGCAGCTCCTACAATGAGCAGTTCTTC. The variable domain in full, with the rest retrieved from reference TRBV7-2 and TRBJ2-1, is GAGVSQSPSNKVTEKGKDVELRCDPISGHTALYWYRQSLGQGLEFLIYFQGNSAPDKSGLPSDRFSAERTGGSVSTLTIQRTQQEDSAVYLCASSLFGLTSGGSSYNEQFFGPGTRLTVL.